This T cell receptor (beta chain) derives from a study of T-cell reconstitution after alpha-beta-depleted transplantation in children. The CDR3 sequence is 16 residues long. Germline V gene sequence: CDR1 SGHVS, CDR2 FNYEAQ. V lost 5 bases and J lost 3, with 14 bases in between. Study findings and constraints: At one year after transplant, newly produced T cells mostly accounted for T-cell counts and diversity. Diversity of TCRbeta at day 60 was high in some patients, arising from surviving recipient T cells and thymic progenitors. In patients about two months after transplant, alpha-beta T cells reportedly arose from several hundred expanded graft clones.

For TCRbeta, the library was prepared with unique molecular identifiers. TCRdb re-called the PCR reads through MiXCR, storing one row per CDR3 protein. The sample yields 300,000 to 400,000 distinct CDR3 sequences, 23% seen once. This clonotype has just a few counts. Its antigen is still unknown. This chain connects TRBV7-6 to TRBJ1-6; D is uncertain. The receptor was isolated from a male patient aged 5 to 17 who had a stem cell transplant for acute lymphoblastic leukemia, so the T cells may come from the graft donor. Sequenced material: PBMCs, mostly from graft donor cells, taken 180 days after TCRalphabeta/CD19-depleted stem cell transplant. The CDR3 here is CASSVGRTLYNSPLHF. The DNA of the CDR3 is TGTGCCAGCAGCGTTGGAAGGACTCTCTATAATTCACCCCTCCACTTT.